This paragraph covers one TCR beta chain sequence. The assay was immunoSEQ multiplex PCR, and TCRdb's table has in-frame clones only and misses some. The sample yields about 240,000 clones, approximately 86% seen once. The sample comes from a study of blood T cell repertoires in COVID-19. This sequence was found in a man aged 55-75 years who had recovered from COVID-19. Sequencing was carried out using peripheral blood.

The CDR3 is CASSLATRGPNEQYF. For the CDR3, the DNA is TGCGCCAGCAGCTTGGCGACTAGAGGTCCGAACGAGCAGTACTTC. The chain employs TRBV5-1 and TRBJ2-7, with a possible D match to TRBD2 (6 bases). V lost 0 bases and J lost 5, with 15 bases in between. Germline CDR1 SGHRS, CDR2 YFSETQ. This CDR3 has 15 residues.